Listed below are T cell receptor beta chains from one sample, sequenced in a study of cytomegalovirus exposure and HLA in healthy donors. The method was immunoSEQ multiplex PCR; TCRdb's version includes in-frame clones alone and lacks a portion of them. The sample has some 150,000 clones, 89% seen once. Sequencing used PBMCs. All receptors come from a woman under 30 in good health and CMV-seropositive. Both conserved end residues are part of each CDR3. Each record gives: J gene, D gene, clone size, V gene, CDR3 DNA, CDR3 protein. A D gene is named only where the DNA matches it firmly. Clone size is stated in some rows and not others, as once, few, many or a class when expanded.

TRBJ2-7 TRBD1 - TRBV28 TGTGCCAGCAGGCTCACTTCTCGGGACAGTGGATCCTACGAGCAGTACTTC CASRLTSRDSGSYEQYF
TRBJ2-5 TRBD2 - TRBV7-3 TGTGCCAGCAGTCAGACTGGGGGGGTAGAGACCCAGTACTTC CASSQTGGVETQYF
TRBJ1-2 - few TRBV7-9 TGTGCCAGCAGCTTAGATTGGAGCTTTAAGGCTTATGGCTACACCTTC CASSLDWSFKAYGYTF
TRBJ2-3 - once TRBV7-9 TGTGCCAGCAGCTTTTGGGCTTCCACAGATACGCAGTATTTT CASSFWASTDTQYF
TRBJ1-2 - - TRBV7-9 TGTGCCAGCAGCTTAGCGGGGGCGGACCTAGGTGGCTACACCTTC CASSLAGADLGGYTF
TRBJ1-3 - - TRBV5-3 TGTGCCAGAAGCCCCCGCCCCGGGAGACAAACTGGAAACACCATATATTTT CARSPRPGRQTGNTIYF
TRBJ2-5 TRBD1 - TRBV28 TGTGCCAGCAGATCGCAGCTCGGGACAGATCAAGAGACCCAGTACTTC CASRSQLGTDQETQYF
TRBJ2-3 TRBD2 few TRBV2 TGTGCCAGCCACGCCAGCGGGGGCTCGGGAGCTACGCAGTATTTT CASHASGGSGATQYF
TRBJ2-4 - - TRBV15 TGTGCCACCAGCAGAGATTATGGGGAGCGGGCCAAAAACATTCAGTACTTC CATSRDYGERAKNIQYF
TRBJ2-5 TRBD1 - TRBV9 TGTGCCAGCAGCCCCACAGGGGGCCCAGAGACCCAGTACTTC CASSPTGGPETQYF
TRBJ2-7 - - TRBV30 TGTGCCTGGGATCCCGACCCACCACTATCCTACGAGCAGTACTTC CAWDPDPPLSYEQYF
TRBJ1-2 - - TRBV19 TGTGCCAGTAGTATCGGAGGACTTGGCTACACCTTC CASSIGGLGYTF
TRBJ2-7 - - TRBV4-1 TGCGCCAGCAGCCAAGTTGAGGCTTCTAACTACGAGCAGTACTTC CASSQVEASNYEQYF